A selection of T cell receptor beta chains follows, all from one sample in a study of T-cell memory formation after mild COVID-19. Using its own MiXCR run on the 5' RACE reads, TCRdb lists one record per CDR3 protein. The sample gives a few hundred thousand distinct CDR3 sequences, 15% of which show up once; about 20% is in the top ten. Sequencing was carried out using PBMCs or a T cell subset sorted from them (not recorded which). The receptors here all came from a man aged 18 to 29 who had mild COVID-19 (a few samples of this study predate the infection). Cell type and time point are not known. Each CDR3 is given with its conserved first and last residue. D genes are given only for firm matches. Clone size is not always given. Where it is, it says once, few, many or a class for expanded clones.

v_gene,j_gene,d_gene,abundance,CDR3aa
TRBV6-2/TRBV6-3,TRBJ2-1,.,few,CASSLTSFEQFF
TRBV18,TRBJ1-5,.,few,CASSPTDGQPQHF
TRBV20-1,TRBJ1-1,.,few,CSAPQLTNTEAFF
TRBV9,TRBJ2-7,TRBD2,few,CASSVAPGLAAYEQYF
TRBV9,TRBJ2-5,.,few,CASSGEGQWMETQYF
TRBV5-1,TRBJ1-1,.,.,CASSLQSGFTEAFF
TRBV4-2,TRBJ2-2,.,.,CASSLRGIPGELFF
TRBV20-1,TRBJ1-2,.,many,CSAQTGHFYGYTF
TRBV24-1,TRBJ2-3,TRBD1,many,CATSAAGQGALTQYF
TRBV24-1,TRBJ2-3,.,few,CATSEPDRRSTDTQYF
TRBV6-5,TRBJ1-1,TRBD1,.,CASRQDDRDYTEAFF
TRBV4-1,TRBJ2-1,.,few,CASSQAVYGVGQFF
TRBV18,TRBJ1-1,TRBD1,.,CASSPQGGTTEAFF
TRBV4-1,TRBJ1-2,TRBD1,few,CASSQEETGPYGYTF
TRBV5-1,TRBJ1-1,.,few,CASSSAGRGTEAFF
TRBV7-7,TRBJ2-1,.,few,CASSVGWSNEQFF
TRBV10-3,TRBJ2-7,.,few,CAISEGDTRIYEQYF
TRBV23-1,TRBJ2-3,.,.,CAGFSDTQYF
TRBV7-3,TRBJ2-7,TRBD2,.,CASSPGEGTYEQYF
TRBV6-6,TRBJ1-4,TRBD1,.,CASSYYRGTNEKLFF
TRBV7-2,TRBJ1-3,.,few,CASSRGGRETSGNTIYF
TRBV12-3/TRBV12-4,TRBJ1-6,TRBD1,few,CASRRGFDSPLHF
TRBV7-3,TRBJ2-7,.,once,CASSSGSSYEQYF